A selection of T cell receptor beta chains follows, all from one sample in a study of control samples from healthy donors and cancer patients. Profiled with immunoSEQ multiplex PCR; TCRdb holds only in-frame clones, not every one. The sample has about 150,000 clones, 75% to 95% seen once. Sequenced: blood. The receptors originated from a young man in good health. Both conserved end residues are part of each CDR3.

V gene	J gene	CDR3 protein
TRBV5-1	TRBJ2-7	CASKGRGHEQYF
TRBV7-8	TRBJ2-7	CASSLEGTFSF
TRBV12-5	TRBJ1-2	CASGSGGGGYTF
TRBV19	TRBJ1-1	CASSMGGLMNTEAFF
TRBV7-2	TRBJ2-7	CASSLKGLVAEQYF
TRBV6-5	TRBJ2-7	CASSQNRAAGYEQYF
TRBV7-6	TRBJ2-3	CASSLQGATQYF
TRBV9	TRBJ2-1	CASSVAGTDYNEQFF
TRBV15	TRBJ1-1	CATSRKLNTEAFF
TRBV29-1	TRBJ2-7	CSVGNRGNEQYF
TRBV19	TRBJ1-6	CASSIRGGDSPLHF
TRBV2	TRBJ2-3	CASRAGASTDTQYF
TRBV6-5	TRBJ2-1	CASRWGTYNEQFF
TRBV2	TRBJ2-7	CASSVGQGYEQYF
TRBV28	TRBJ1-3	CASSFSGLNLGSGNTIYF
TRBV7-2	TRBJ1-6	CASTYSTGLPNSPLHF
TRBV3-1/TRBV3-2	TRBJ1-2	CASSQLSKEGGYTF
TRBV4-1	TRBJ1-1	CASSQGTAPEAFF
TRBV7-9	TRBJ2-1	CASSLTGNEQFF
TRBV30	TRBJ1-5	CAYYRVRYGLNQPQHF
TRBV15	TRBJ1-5	CATSRDGGSNQPQHF
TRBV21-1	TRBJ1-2	CASSKSLTGPYGYTF
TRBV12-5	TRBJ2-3	CASGLKRLAGADTQYF
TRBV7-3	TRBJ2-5	CASSLGDRTQETQYF
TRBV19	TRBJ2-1	CASRHRASYNEQFF